A single sample gave rise to the 32 T cell receptor beta chains below, sequenced in a study of blood T cell repertoires in COVID-19. Here immunoSEQ multiplex PCR was the method, and the copy in TCRdb shows in-frame clones only, minus some. The data contain about 89,000 clones, around 90% of them singletons. The sample was peripheral blood. The receptor source for this set is a human donor with active COVID-19. The donor label of this sample is uncertain.

This clone was recorded only once. This chain connects TRBV7-9 to TRBJ2-3; D possibly corresponds to TRBD1 (5 bases). CDR1 and CDR2 (germline): SEHNR, FQNEAQ (reference sequence). Trimming shortened V by 5 bases and J by 6 bases, and 15 bases separated the two germline ends. This CDR3 comprises 14 residues. This CDR3 reads CASSPKGLGDTQYF. In nucleotides, the CDR3 is TGTGCCAGCAGCCCCAAGGGGCTCGGTGATACGCAGTATTTT.

The chain combines TRBV7-9 with TRBJ2-3, with 10 nucleotides matching TRBD2. The germline CDR1 and CDR2 sequences are SEHNR and FQNEAQ (reference sequence). The V segment lost 3 bases and the J segment 1 base; nucleotides outside the gene matches: 10. The CDR3 is made up of 18 amino acids. The CDR3 sequence: CASSFSSGGAVGTDTQYF. The CDR3 DNA sequence: TGTGCCAGCAGCTTTAGCAGCGGGGGGGCGGTCGGCACAGATACGCAGTATTTT.

The chain couples TRBV3-1 (or the pseudogene TRBV3-2) to TRBJ2-5; TRBD1 agrees at 7 bases. Germline V gene sequence: CDR1 LGHDT, CDR2 YNNKEL (reference sequence). The CDR3 has 19 amino acids. Trimming at V came to 4 bases and at J to 5 bases, leaving 22 bases not matched to a gene. The CDR3 loop is CASSLVYGTVLSGAETQYF. DNA of the CDR3: TGTGCCAGCAGCCTCGTCTACGGGACAGTTCTCTCAGGGGCTGAGACCCAGTACTTC.

This clone occurred once. This rearrangement joins TRBV5-1 to TRBJ1-1, with 7 bases fitting TRBD1. This CDR3 contains 14 residues. The V gene's germline CDR1 is SGHRS and CDR2 YFSETQ. V lost 9 bases, J lost 6 bases, and 14 bases stayed unmatched. Here the CDR3 DNA reads TGCGCCACCGAGGAGGGGGCGCAAAGGTCTGAAGCTTTCTTT. Its protein product is CATEEGAQRSEAFF.

The chain joins TRBV4-2 to TRBJ2-7; 10 bases map to TRBD1. Per germline, CDR1 LGHNA and CDR2 YNFKEQ. This CDR3 is 17 amino acids long. V dropped 2 bases and J dropped 0; count of bases not matched to a gene: 7. CDR3 region: CASSQQPGQGSSYEQYF. The CDR3, as DNA: TGTGCCAGCAGCCAACAACCGGGACAGGGGAGCTCCTACGAGCAGTACTTC.

V and J are TRBV2 and TRBJ1-1, with 8 bases aligning to TRBD1. Unmatched junction bases numbered 7, after V lost 8 bases and J lost 5 bases. The CDR3 has 13 amino acids. Per the germline V gene, CDR1 is SNHLY and CDR2 is FYNNEI. For the CDR3, the DNA is TGTGCCAGCGGCCAGGGGGCAAGGACTGAAGCTTTCTTT. It codes for CASGQGARTEAFF.

The chain combines TRBV4-2 with TRBJ2-7, with a weak D call TRBD2 (5 bases). Germline CDR1 is LGHNA and CDR2 is YNFKEQ. The CDR3 totals 13 residues. Trimming took off 8 bases at V and 1 base at J, with 12 bases between the two ends. CDR3 sequence (DNA): TGTGCCAGCTCCAACGAGGGTTCCTACGAGCAGTACTTC. It specifies CASSNEGSYEQYF.

The gene calls are TRBV5-4 and TRBJ2-3, with a weak D call TRBD2 (5 bases). V lost 1 base and J lost 1, with 13 bases in between. This CDR3 comprises 16 residues. Germline lookup yields CDR1 SGHNT and CDR2 YYREEE (reference sequence). The CDR3 loop reads CASSLILREGTDTQYF. The DNA of the CDR3 is TGTGCCAGCAGCTTGATACTCCGGGAAGGCACAGATACGCAGTATTTT.

This clone showed up just once. This rearrangement joins TRBV6-2 or TRBV6-3 to TRBJ2-1; possible D gene TRBD2, 6 bases. V was cut by 4 bases and J by 8 bases, with 12 bases left in between. This CDR3 is 13 amino acids long. The germline gives CDR1 MNHEY, CDR2 SVGEGT. The CDR3, as DNA: TGTGCCAGCAGTTCGACTAGTTTGGATGAGCAGTTCTTC. The encoded protein is CASSSTSLDEQFF.

The chain is built from TRBV25-1 and TRBJ1-4, with no clear D. Trimming took 1 base from V and 8 from J, leaving 11 bases between them. The CDR3 runs to 14 residues. The germline V gene has CDR1 MGHDK and CDR2 SYGVNS. The CDR3 loop reads CASSEFWAPEKLFF. In nucleotides, the CDR3 is TGTGCCAGCAGTGAATTTTGGGCTCCCGAAAAACTGTTTTTT.

This chain uses TRBV7-3 with TRBJ2-2, with TRBD1 identical over 10 bases. The CDR3 contains 13 residues. V lost 8 bases and J lost 5; bases outside the gene matches: 2. Germline V lookup: CDR1 SGHTA, CDR2 FQGTGA. In DNA form, the CDR3 reads TGTGCCAGCCGGGACAGGGGAACCGGGGAGCTGTTTTTT. It specifies CASRDRGTGELFF.

This chain joins TRBV14 and TRBJ1-2, with a possible D match to TRBD1 (5 bases). This CDR3 has 15 amino acids. Looked up from germline, CDR1 is SGHDN and CDR2 is FVKESK. The V end lost 0 bases, the J end lost 4 bases, and 12 bases lay between the germline ends. The CDR3 DNA follows: TGTGCCAGCAGCCAAGAGGGCCAGGGCTTCTATGGCTACACCTTC. Its translation: CASSQEGQGFYGYTF.

V gene TRBV9 combines with J gene TRBJ2-1, with 7 bases matching TRBD2. CDR1 is SGDLS, CDR2 YYNGEE, per germline. The CDR3 extends over 13 amino acids. V shed 4 bases and J 5 bases; nucleotides not matched to a gene: 3. The CDR3 region is CASSRDYDNEQFF. In DNA, the CDR3 is TGTGCCAGCAGCCGGGACTATGACAATGAGCAGTTCTTC.

The chain has TRBV14 and TRBJ1-2; the D is unclear. V shed 4 bases and J shed 2 bases, with 8 bases lying between them. This CDR3 region has 13 residues. Per the germline V gene, CDR1 is SGHDN and CDR2 is FVKESK. For the CDR3, the DNA is TGTGCCAGCAGCCGGAGTGTCAACTATGGCTACACCTTC. Translating gives CASSRSVNYGYTF.

This rearrangement joins TRBV5-5 to TRBJ1-4, with 10 bases aligning to TRBD1. Trimming took 4 bases from V and 7 from J; bases not matched to a gene: 10. There are 16 residues in the CDR3. Germline CDR1 reads SGHKS; CDR2 reads YYEKEE (reference sequence). In DNA, the CDR3 is TGTGCCAGCAGCCTTTACCCCGGGACAGGGGTTGAAAAACTGTTTTTT. It specifies CASSLYPGTGVEKLFF.

The chain employs TRBV7-8 and TRBJ2-3; TRBD2 matches 9 bases. V lost 3 bases to trimming and J lost 3 bases; unmatched junction nucleotides: 7. This CDR3 has 16 residues. Germline V gene sequence: CDR1 SGHVS, CDR2 FQNEAQ. CDR3 sequence reads: CASSLSVAGVTDTQYF. The CDR3 DNA reads as TGTGCCAGCAGCTTGAGTGTAGCGGGGGTGACAGATACGCAGTATTTT.

The chain recombines TRBV7-2 with TRBJ1-1, with no clear D. V was shortened by 5 bases and J by 1 base, with 5 bases between the two germline ends. The length of the CDR3 is 12 residues. Germline V lookup: CDR1 SGHTA, CDR2 FQGNSA. CDR3 coding DNA: TGTGCCAGCAGCCGACAGAACACTGAAGCTTTCTTT. Amino acid sequence: CASSRQNTEAFF.

This chain connects TRBV7-7 to TRBJ2-3; possible D gene TRBD1, 5 bases. The CDR3 has 13 amino acids. Germline lookup yields CDR1 SSHAT and CDR2 FNYEAQ (reference sequence). V lost 5 bases and J lost 7, with 13 bases in between. The CDR3 region has the DNA TGTGCCAGCAGCCTAAGGGGTTCCAATACGCAGTATTTT. Protein product: CASSLRGSNTQYF.

The V and J genes are TRBV2 and TRBJ1-4, with 12 bases that match TRBD1. The CDR3 has 15 amino acids. Germline CDR1 reads SNHLY; CDR2 reads FYNNEI. The trim removed 8 bases at V and 7 bases at J, leaving 8 bases unmatched. This CDR3 is CASGGGDRGREKLFF. The CDR3 nucleotides are TGTGCCAGCGGAGGGGGGGACAGGGGGCGTGAAAAACTGTTTTTT.

This sequence joins TRBV5-6 and TRBJ2-2; 7 nucleotides align to TRBD1. Germline-derived CDR1 and CDR2 are SGHDT and YYEEEE. This CDR3 contains 16 residues. Unmatched junction bases numbered 5, after V lost 2 bases and J lost 1 base. The CDR3 loop is CASSLANRGNTGELFF. CDR3 sequence (DNA): TGTGCCAGCAGCTTAGCCAACAGGGGGAACACCGGGGAGCTGTTTTTT.

This clone was detected a few times. J is TRBJ1-6 and V is TRBV19; D might be TRBD1 (6 bases). The CDR3 has 16 amino acids. Germline CDR1 and CDR2: LNHDA and SQIVND (reference sequence). V lost 0 bases and J 7 bases, leaving 13 bases between the germline ends. This CDR3 is CASSIDPMGANSPLHF. The CDR3 DNA sequence: TGTGCCAGTAGTATAGACCCGATGGGGGCGAATTCACCCCTCCACTTT. The complete variable domain, with remaining parts taken from reference TRBV19 and TRBJ1-6, reads DGGITQSPKYLFRKEGQNVTLSCEQNLNHDAMYWYRQDPGQGLRLIYYSQIVNDFQKGDIAEGYSVSREKKESFPLTVTSAQKNPTAFYLCASSIDPMGANSPLHFGNGTRLTVT.

This sequence joins TRBV7-9 and TRBJ2-1, with 7 bases fitting TRBD1. The V segment lost 2 bases and the J segment 5 bases; nucleotides outside the gene matches: 0. In germline, CDR1 is SEHNR, CDR2 FQNEAQ (reference sequence). The CDR3 has 13 residues. This chain's CDR3 is CASSLTGDNEQFF. The CDR3 DNA reads as TGTGCCAGCAGCTTAACAGGGGACAATGAGCAGTTCTTC.

This clone was picked up one time. The chain has TRBV6-5 and TRBJ2-7, with 9 bases identical to TRBD1. The CDR3 length is 15 residues. Trimming cost V 6 bases and J 1 base; bases outside gene matches: 7. In germline, CDR1 is MNHEY, CDR2 SVGAGI. The CDR3 loop is CASSPPGTGSYEQYF. The CDR3 region has the DNA TGTGCCAGCAGCCCCCCCGGGACAGGGTCCTACGAGCAGTACTTC.

This sequence joins TRBV2 and TRBJ1-2; the match to TRBD1 covers 9 bases. The CDR3 length is 14 residues. The germline V gene has CDR1 SNHLY and CDR2 FYNNEI. After removal of 6 bases from V and 0 bases from J, the junction contained 2 bases not matched to a gene. Written as DNA, the CDR3 is TGTGCCAGCAGAAGACAGGGGGCTAACTATGGCTACACCTTC. Translation gives CASRRQGANYGYTF. The whole variable domain, remainder taken from reference TRBV2 and TRBJ1-2, is EPEVTQTPSHQVTQMGQEVILRCVPISNHLYFYWYRQILGQKVEFLVSFYNNEISEKSEIFDDQFSVERPDGSNFTLKIRSTKLEDSAMYFCASRRQGANYGYTFGSGTRLTVV.

The V call is TRBV28, the J call TRBJ1-2; unclear D gene. Germline-derived CDR1 and CDR2 are MDHEN and SYDVKM. CDR3 length equals 14 residues. The V gene lost 2 bases and the J gene lost 0 bases, with 7 bases spanning the gap. This CDR3 is CASSLLQPNYGYTF. CDR3 coding DNA: TGTGCCAGCAGTTTACTACAGCCTAACTATGGCTACACCTTC.

This clone was picked up one time. The genes are TRBV7-2 and TRBJ1-5, with D tentatively TRBD1 (5 bases). The CDR3 loop spans 15 amino acids. The V gene's germline CDR1 is SGHTA and CDR2 FQGNSA. Between the trimmed V and J ends, which lost 1 base and 3 bases, there was a span of 10 bases. The CDR3 DNA sequence: TGTGCCAGCAGCTTAGGACAGTCCAACAATCAGCCCCAGCATTTT. Protein product: CASSLGQSNNQPQHF.

The gene calls are TRBV7-6 and TRBJ2-7; TRBD2 matches 8 bases. The V segment lost 5 bases and the J segment 4 bases; nucleotides outside the gene matches: 16. Germline V gene sequence: CDR1 SGHVS, CDR2 FNYEAQ. The CDR3 spans 17 residues. The CDR3: CASSGLATNDSWYEQYF. The DNA of the CDR3 is TGTGCCAGCAGCGGACTAGCCACGAACGACTCCTGGTACGAGCAGTACTTC.

CDR3 coding DNA: TGTGCCAGCAGCTGGGGGACAGGGAAAAACATTCAGTACTTC. Translation gives CASSWGTGKNIQYF. The chain employs TRBV5-8 and TRBJ2-4; 9 nucleotides align to TRBD1. The CDR3 has 14 amino acids. Trimming cost V 3 bases and J 4 bases; bases outside gene matches: 2. CDR1 is SGHTS and CDR2 is YDEGEE in the germline V gene.

The V gene is TRBV18, the J gene TRBJ1-1, with TRBD1 matching over 8 bases. Germline CDR1 is KGHSH and CDR2 is LQKENI. This CDR3 has 15 amino acids. Unmatched junction bases numbered 8, after V lost 3 bases and J lost 5 bases. The CDR3 DNA reads as TGTGCCAGCTCACCGACGGACAGGGTTAAAACTGAAGCTTTCTTT. Encoded protein: CASSPTDRVKTEAFF.

The rearrangement joins TRBV2 to TRBJ1-2; TRBD1 matches at 9 bases. Germline CDR1 and CDR2: SNHLY and FYNNEI. V gave up 4 bases and J gave up 10 bases; unmatched junction bases: 4. The CDR3 extends over 12 amino acids. Here the CDR3 reads CASSAGQGDYTF. In DNA form, the CDR3 reads TGTGCCAGCAGTGCGGGACAGGGAGACTACACCTTC.

The chain is built from TRBV7-2 and TRBJ2-3; TRBD2 might be the D (5 bases). The germline V gene encodes CDR1 SGHTA and CDR2 FQGNSA. The CDR3 is 14 residues long. V dropped 0 bases and J dropped 6 bases, with 10 bases sitting between them. CDR3 nucleotide sequence: TGTGCCAGCAGCTTAGCGCGGTCGGGGGATACGCAGTATTTT. Its protein is CASSLARSGDTQYF.

The J gene is TRBJ1-2, the V gene TRBV5-1; 9 nucleotides align to TRBD1. V gave up 4 bases and J gave up 8 bases; unmatched junction bases: 12. The CDR3 length is 15 residues. Germline CDR1 is SGHRS and CDR2 is YFSETQ. This CDR3 reads CASSPAGQGSEGYTF. The CDR3 nucleotides are TGCGCCAGCAGCCCCGCGGGACAGGGATCGGAGGGCTACACCTTC.